The rows below give T cell receptor beta chains drawn from one sample of a study of T cells in tuberculosis. The data were produced by immunoSEQ multiplex PCR, yet TCRdb's version contains in-frame clones alone and is incomplete. Of approximately 60,000 clones listed, approximately 81% are singletons. Sequenced input: CD1b-GMM tetramer-negative cells sorted from PBMCs. The receptors originated from an adult woman with latent tuberculosis. CDR3s include the opening cysteine and the closing phenylalanine or tryptophan. The D gene is left open where the match is weak. A clone size is listed for some rows: how often the clone was seen (once, few, many), or a class if it is expanded.

d_call	v_call	clone_size	j_call	cdr3_length	cdr3_nt	cdr3_aa
TRBD1	TRBV27	-	TRBJ1-6	14	TGTGCCAGCAGCTGGGGACAGCTTAATTCACCCCTCCACTTT	CASSWGQLNSPLHF
-	TRBV5-1	few	TRBJ2-5	11	TGCGCCAGTGAGAACCAAGAGACCCAGTACTTC	CASENQETQYF
TRBD2	TRBV6-6	-	TRBJ2-7	15	TGTGCCAGCAGTTATGGCCGGGGACTAGCGGGGGAGCAGTACTTC	CASSYGRGLAGEQYF
TRBD1	TRBV15	-	TRBJ1-2	13	TGTGCCACCAGCAGAGTGACAGGGTATGGCTACACCTTC	CATSRVTGYGYTF
TRBD1	TRBV6-1	-	TRBJ2-2	17	TGTGCCAGCAGTGAAAGACGGGACAGGGTGGGCGCCGGGGAGCTGTTTTTT	CASSERRDRVGAGELFF
TRBD2	TRBV7-2	-	TRBJ2-1	16	TGTGCCAGCAGCTTATCGTCCCGGGGGGGAAGCAATGAGCAGTTCTTC	CASSLSSRGGSNEQFF
-	TRBV6-6	-	TRBJ1-5	16	TGTGCCAGCAGTCAAGGCTGGGGGGGCCCCAATCAGCCCCAGCATTTT	CASSQGWGGPNQPQHF
-	TRBV5-1	-	TRBJ2-5	12	TGCGCCAGCATCGGTGAGGGAGAGACCCAGTACTTC	CASIGEGETQYF
-	TRBV15	-	TRBJ1-5	18	TGTGCCACCAGCAGAGATACCCCAGTGGGAGGGGGCAATCAGCCCCAGCATTTT	CATSRDTPVGGGNQPQHF
-	TRBV7-9	-	TRBJ2-1	14	TGTGCCAGCAGCTTAGAGACTAGTGGCAATGAGCAGTTCTTC	CASSLETSGNEQFF
-	TRBV4-2	-	TRBJ1-2	16	TGTGCCAGCAGCCAAGGCCCAGGGGAGCAAAACTATGGCTACACCTTC	CASSQGPGEQNYGYTF